One sample yielded the 26 T cell receptor beta chains listed below, sequenced in a study of T cells in Graves' hyperthyroidism and ophthalmopathy (dated by TCRdb to about 2019). The library was made by multiplex PCR. Sequenced on an Illumina HiSeq 2000. TCR beta CDR3 regions were amplified from RNA transcripts. A first-round RT-PCR of the TCR CDR3 used the HTBI primer set with the Qiagen OneStep RT-PCR kit. TCRdb cleaned the public reads at Q25 with fastp, built clones with MiXCR and kept in-frame beta chains. CDR3 protein sequences are deduplicated, and each keeps its most common genes and DNA. The sample table contains 350,000 to 450,000 distinct CDR3 sequences; only one count was recorded for about 15% of them. The leading ten clones occupy approximately 30% of the sample. The sequencing sample was made of blood. The receptor set was obtained from a woman younger than 45 with Graves' hyperthyroidism that later progressed to Graves' ophthalmopathy.

This clonotype was detected many times. The chain employs TRBV12-3 or TRBV12-4 and TRBJ2-3; 10 bases line up with TRBD1. V trimming: 1 base; J trimming: 6 bases; junction bases outside the gene matches: 1. The CDR3 contains 14 residues. The CDR3, as DNA: TGTGCCAGCAGTTTAGGGGGACAGGGGGATACGCAGTATTTT. This translates into CASSLGGQGDTQYF.

This clonotype showed up many times. The chain has TRBV12-3 or TRBV12-4 and TRBJ2-7; 9 positions agree with TRBD1. Unmatched junction bases numbered 4, after V lost 6 bases and J lost 4 bases. CDR3 length: 13 residues. The CDR3 DNA is TGTGCCAGCAGGAGACAGGGGGAGTACGAGCAGTACTTC. Protein sequence: CASRRQGEYEQYF.

This clonotype occurred many times. The J gene is TRBJ2-1, the V gene TRBV7-9; D perhaps matches TRBD1 (5 bases). V lost 0 bases, J lost 0 bases, and 12 bases lay in between. The CDR3 loop spans 17 amino acids. The V gene's germline CDR1 is SEHNR and CDR2 FQNEAQ (reference sequence). The CDR3 DNA reads TGTGCCAGCAGCTTAGCCGACAGCCGTCTCTCCTACAATGAGCAGTTCTTC. Its translation is CASSLADSRLSYNEQFF.

This clonotype was seen ten or more times. This sequence joins TRBV5-6 and TRBJ2-7; 7 nucleotides align to TRBD2. This CDR3 region has 17 residues. Germline values: CDR1 SGHDT, CDR2 YYEEEE. Germline trimming cut 4 bases from V and 3 bases from J; bases unmatched to any gene: 16. CDR3 nucleotide sequence: TGTGCCAGCAGCGGCACTAGCGTTGTATCCCCCTACTACGAGCAGTACTTC. This codes for CASSGTSVVSPYYEQYF.

The table lists this clonotype with many counts. The V call is TRBV12-3 or TRBV12-4, the J call TRBJ2-3; 8 nucleotides match TRBD1. The junction had 5 bases not matched to a gene; V was cut back by 6 bases and J by 3 bases. The CDR3 sequence is 14 residues long. CDR3 amino acids: CASRMDRATDTQYF. The CDR3 bases are TGTGCCAGCAGGATGGACAGGGCGACAGATACGCAGTATTTT.

J is TRBJ2-1 and V is TRBV7-8; 7 bases are a match to TRBD2. Germline CDR1 reads SGHVS; CDR2 reads FQNEAQ. J lost 5 bases, V lost 5 bases, and 12 bases had no gene match. The CDR3 is 16 amino acids. The CDR3 spells CASSPKPGLPDNEQFF. CDR3 nucleotide sequence: TGTGCCAGCAGCCCGAAACCGGGACTACCGGACAATGAGCAGTTCTTC.

The chain is built from TRBV5-1 and TRBJ1-6, with 8 bases matching TRBD1. CDR3 length: 16 amino acids. Germline CDR1 SGHRS, CDR2 YFSETQ. Trimming removed 4 bases from V and 7 bases from J; junction bases left unmatched: 10. The CDR3 region has the DNA TGCGCCAGCAGCCGGGGAGGACAGGGTGCGAATTCACCCCTCCACTTT. Protein sequence: CASSRGGQGANSPLHF.

This clonotype was recorded at least ten times. This sequence joins TRBV14 and TRBJ2-7; unclear D gene. The CDR3 extends over 14 amino acids. Trimming pared 2 bases from V and 0 bases from J, leaving 8 bases between. Germline V lookup: CDR1 SGHDN, CDR2 FVKESK. The CDR3 here is CASSQTGVSYEQYF. As DNA, the CDR3 is TGTGCCAGCAGCCAAACTGGGGTCTCCTACGAGCAGTACTTC.

This clonotype has ten or more counts. The chain employs TRBV12-3 or TRBV12-4 and TRBJ1-5, with 7 positions matching TRBD1. This CDR3 comprises 14 residues. Trimming removed 3 bases from V and 4 bases from J; junction bases left unmatched: 3. CDR3 nucleotide sequence: TGTGCCAGCAGTTTCGGGACAGATAATCAGCCCCAGCATTTT. Protein: CASSFGTDNQPQHF.

The chain couples TRBV7-8 to TRBJ2-5, with 8 bases matching TRBD2. V shed 1 base, J shed 0 bases, and the junction held 4 bases outside the gene matches. From germline, CDR1 is SGHVS and CDR2 FQNEAQ. This CDR3 is 16 amino acids long. The CDR3 coding sequence is TGTGCCAGCAGCTTAGGGGTCGGGAGGGACCAAGAGACCCAGTACTTC. It is translated as CASSLGVGRDQETQYF. Full variable domain (missing parts from reference TRBV7-8 and TRBJ2-5): GAGVSQSPRYKVAKRGQDVALRCDPISGHVSLFWYQQALGQGPEFLTYFQNEAQLDKSGLPSDRFFAERPEGSVSTLKIQRTQQEDSAVYLCASSLGVGRDQETQYFGPGTRLLVL.

Remarks on this clonotype: A much larger clonotype is one base distant, so this may be a read error. The chain recombines TRBV30 with TRBJ1-2; the D gene is possibly TRBD1 (5 bases). Germline V gene lookup returns CDR1 GTSNPN and CDR2 SVGIG (reference sequence). The CDR3 covers 12 residues. CDR3 region: CAWGHEPYGCTF. The CDR3 nucleotides read TGTGCCTGGGGACATGAACCCTATGGCTGCACCTTC.

There are many counts of this clonotype. The J gene is TRBJ1-2, the V gene TRBV18; 7 positions match TRBD1. Germline V gene sequence: CDR1 KGHSH, CDR2 LQKENI. V dropped 2 bases and J dropped 8; count of bases not matched to a gene: 8. CDR3 length: 14 residues. CDR3 nucleotide sequence: TGTGCCAGCTCACCAAGTTCGCAGGGGGGCGGCTACACCTTC. Its protein product is CASSPSSQGGGYTF.

This clonotype has a count of ten or more. The chain links TRBV20-1 to TRBJ1-2, with D unclear. Trimming left V 3 bases short and J 8 bases short, with 13 bases between. There are 12 residues in the CDR3. Germline assignment: CDR1 DFQATT and CDR2 SNEGSKA (reference sequence). The CDR3 protein is CSASKGRYGYTF. The CDR3 DNA is TGCAGTGCTAGCAAGGGAAGGTACGGCTACACCTTC.

The table lists this clonotype with many counts. The chain's CDR3 is CASSGVTADYEQYF. The CDR3, as DNA: TGTGCCAGTTCGGGAGTTACGGCCGATTACGAGCAGTACTTC. The V gene is TRBV12-3 or TRBV12-4, the J gene TRBJ2-7; D perhaps matches TRBD2 (6 bases). This CDR3 contains 14 residues. Trimming removed 9 bases at V and 4 bases at J, with 19 bases between.

The genes are TRBV11-2 and TRBJ2-1, with D tentatively TRBD1 or TRBD2 (5 bases each). In germline, CDR1 is SGHAT, CDR2 FQNNGV. V lost 8 bases to trimming and J lost 6 bases, with 11 bases between them. This CDR3 has 12 amino acids. The CDR3, as DNA: TGTGCCAGCGAAACGAGGGGCAATGAGCAGTTCTTC. Amino acid sequence: CASETRGNEQFF.

The chain employs TRBV19 and TRBJ2-5; TRBD1 is a possible D gene (6 bases). Germline CDR1 and CDR2: LNHDA and SQIVND (reference sequence). With 7 bases removed from V and 5 bases from J, the gap between germline ends came to 23 bases. This CDR3 contains 16 residues. The CDR3 loop is CASTGALKTGHETQYF. CDR3 coding DNA: TGTGCCAGTACCGGGGCCTTGAAAACAGGGCACGAGACCCAGTACTTC.

This clonotype occurred a few times. The rearrangement joins TRBV14 to TRBJ1-1; possible D gene TRBD1, 5 bases. CDR1 is SGHDN, CDR2 FVKESK, per germline. This CDR3 has 17 amino acids. Trimming shortened V by 0 bases and J by 5 bases, and 19 bases separated the two germline ends. The CDR3 is CASSQDFAWGGATEAFF. CDR3 in DNA: TGTGCCAGCAGCCAAGATTTTGCCTGGGGGGGAGCTACTGAAGCTTTCTTT.

The J gene is TRBJ2-7, the V gene TRBV4-1; 7 bases align to TRBD2. The J segment lost 4 bases and the V segment lost 1 base, leaving 7 bases of the junction unmatched. Germline V CDR1 and CDR2: MGHRA, YSYEKL. This CDR3 comprises 15 residues. Here the CDR3 reads CASSQVTASGYEQYF. The DNA for the CDR3 is TGCGCCAGCAGCCAAGTTACGGCTAGCGGTTACGAGCAGTACTTC.

This clonotype was observed many times. The chain couples TRBV7-9 to TRBJ1-1; D is unresolved. Trimming took off 2 bases at V and 4 bases at J, with 11 bases between the two ends. Germline CDR1 SEHNR, CDR2 FQNEAQ (reference sequence). The CDR3 sequence is 14 residues long. The CDR3 nucleotides are TGTGCCAGCAGCTTAACAGTCGATCTCACTGAAGCTTTCTTT. This sequence encodes CASSLTVDLTEAFF.

This clonotype has only a few counts. The chain uses TRBV3-1 and TRBJ1-2; a possible D gene is TRBD1 (5 bases). Trimming cost V 1 base and J 4 bases, with 13 bases left between them. This CDR3 contains 15 residues. Germline CDR1 is LGHDT and CDR2 is YNNKEL (reference sequence). This chain's CDR3 is CASSQANGATYGYTF. The CDR3, as DNA: TGTGCCAGCAGCCAAGCGAACGGGGCGACCTATGGCTACACCTTC.

There are many counts of this clonotype. The chain combines TRBV2 with TRBJ2-3; TRBD2 agrees at 7 bases. The J segment lost 1 base and the V segment lost 5 bases, leaving 12 bases of the junction unmatched. This CDR3 contains 17 residues. CDR1 is SNHLY and CDR2 is FYNNEI in the germline V gene. The CDR3 loop reads CASSRHGLVGGTDTQYF. The CDR3 region has the DNA TGTGCCAGCAGTAGACACGGACTAGTGGGCGGCACAGATACGCAGTATTTT. Drawing the rest from reference TRBV2 and TRBJ2-3, the complete variable domain is EPEVTQTPSHQVTQMGQEVILRCVPISNHLYFYWYRQILGQKVEFLVSFYNNEISEKSEIFDDQFSVERPDGSNFTLKIRSTKLEDSAMYFCASSRHGLVGGTDTQYFGPGTRLTVL.

The genes are TRBV4-1 and TRBJ2-1; D might be TRBD1 (5 bases). Trimming removed 0 bases from V and 5 bases from J, with 8 bases in between. The CDR3 contains 14 residues. Looked up from germline, CDR1 is MGHRA and CDR2 is YSYEKL. CDR3 nucleotides: TGCGCCAGCAGCCAAGAACAGGCACACAATGAGCAGTTCTTC. This translates into CASSQEQAHNEQFF.

There are a few counts of this clonotype. The gene calls are TRBV19 and TRBJ2-1, with 10 positions matching TRBD1. Germline V CDR1 and CDR2: LNHDA, SQIVND (reference sequence). This CDR3 contains 15 residues. V was clipped by 6 bases and J by 3 bases; unmatched bases: 5. The CDR3 reads CASRQRDRGYNEQFF. The CDR3 coding sequence is TGTGCCAGTAGACAAAGGGACAGGGGCTACAATGAGCAGTTCTTC.

This clonotype appeared a few times. The rearrangement uses TRBV2 and TRBJ2-5, with D perhaps TRBD1 or TRBD2 (5 bases each). Looked up from germline, CDR1 is SNHLY and CDR2 is FYNNEI. The ends were cut back, 5 bases at V and 0 bases at J, with 13 bases in the middle. The CDR3 totals 15 residues. In nucleotides, the CDR3 is TGTGCCAGCAGTATCCGGGACGACGACCAAGAGACCCAGTACTTC. This encodes CASSIRDDDQETQYF.

The chain recombines TRBV7-9 with TRBJ2-7; D not resolved. The germline CDR1 and CDR2 sequences are SEHNR and FQNEAQ (reference sequence). Deletions cut 5 bases from V and 7 bases from J, with 12 bases between. The CDR3 totals 12 residues. CDR3 bases: TGTGCCAGCAGCAAAGACCTGGGGGAGCAGTACTTC. This codes for CASSKDLGEQYF.

This clonotype was counted many times. The chain uses TRBV28 and TRBJ1-5, with 7 bases fitting TRBD1. This CDR3 is built from 15 residues. Germline V gene data show CDR1 as MDHEN and CDR2 as SYDVKM. V was clipped by 6 bases and J by 2 bases; unmatched bases: 7. The CDR3 reads CASRFGQAGNQPQHF. The CDR3 nucleotides are TGTGCCAGCAGATTTGGACAGGCGGGCAATCAGCCCCAGCATTTT.